One and the same sample provided the 29 T cell receptor beta chains below, sequenced in a study of blood T cell repertoires in COVID-19. Here immunoSEQ multiplex PCR was the method, and the copy in TCRdb shows in-frame clones only, minus some. The top ten clones hold about 1.7% of a sample with some 510,000 clones, approximately 87% of them seen once. Sequenced material: PBMCs or T cells enriched from blood (not recorded which). Receptor source: a woman in her forties who had recovered from COVID-19.

The chain links TRBV6-5 to TRBJ2-1, with D maybe TRBD2 (6 bases). The CDR3 has 15 amino acids. V shed 5 bases and J shed 2 bases, with 13 bases lying between them. Germline CDR1 reads MNHEY; CDR2 reads SVGAGI. CDR3 loop: CASSSGSKPYNEQFF. DNA for the CDR3: TGTGCCAGCAGTAGCGGGTCTAAACCCTACAATGAGCAGTTCTTC.

The V call is TRBV18, the J call TRBJ2-5, with TRBD2 identical over 8 bases. CDR1 and CDR2 (germline): KGHSH, LQKENI. CDR3 size: 16 residues. The trim removed 3 bases at V and 2 bases at J, leaving 8 bases unmatched. DNA of the CDR3: TGTGCCAGCTCACCCGGCACTAGCGGAACTCAAGAGACCCAGTACTTC. As protein: CASSPGTSGTQETQYF.

As for this clone: Here the CDR3 omits its conserved ending phenylalanine or tryptophan, so a read error is the likely source. The DNA is left out, because the CDR3 cannot be placed on it with certainty; the CDR3 is given as TCRdb lists it. The CDR3: CASSLGLSGKH. J is TRBJ1-1 and V is TRBV12-3 or TRBV12-4. Including both end residues, the CDR3 is 11 amino acids long.

The chain carries TRBV19 and TRBJ2-3; a possible D gene is TRBD2 (6 bases). CDR1 and CDR2 from the germline V gene are LNHDA and SQIVND (reference sequence). This CDR3 region has 12 residues. Trimming shortened V by 9 bases and J by 4 bases, and 11 bases separated the two germline ends. As DNA, the CDR3 is TGTGCCAGCGGAAGGAGGGCAGATACGCAGTATTTT. Translating gives CASGRRADTQYF.

The genes are TRBV7-2 and TRBJ2-1; D gene unclear. From germline, CDR1 is SGHTA and CDR2 FQGNSA. The CDR3 loop spans 13 amino acids. V was cut by 3 bases and J by 6 bases, with 9 bases left in between. The CDR3 protein is CASSFYSSNEQFF. CDR3 DNA sequence: TGTGCCAGCAGCTTCTATTCTAGCAATGAGCAGTTCTTC.

This clone was picked up one time. The CDR3 loop is CASSSHPTGMGYTF. The CDR3 DNA reads as TGTGCCAGCAGTTCTCACCCGACAGGGATGGGCTACACCTTC. This chain uses TRBV6-5 with TRBJ1-2, with 7 bases matching TRBD1. Looked up from germline, CDR1 is MNHEY and CDR2 is SVGAGI. This CDR3 has 14 amino acids. V dropped 4 bases and J dropped 8; count of bases not matched to a gene: 10.

The chain recombines TRBV4-3 with TRBJ2-6, with D possibly being TRBD2 (6 bases). This CDR3 spans 17 amino acids. The germline CDR1 and CDR2 sequences are LGHNA and YSLEER. Trimming removed 0 bases from V and 3 bases from J, with 12 bases in between. CDR3 nucleotide sequence: TGCGCCAGCAGCCAAGATACGGGAGCAGGTGGGGCCAACGTCCTGACTTTC. This translates into CASSQDTGAGGANVLTF.

As regards this clone: This clone may be a read error of a much larger clone one base away. The same CDR3 arises from other DNA sequences in this sample as well. The chain employs TRBV29-1 and TRBJ2-7; 11 nucleotides line up with TRBD2. Germline lookup yields CDR1 SQVTM and CDR2 ANQGSEA. The CDR3 runs 12 residues. With 6 bases clipped from V and 3 bases from J, the junction kept 1 base outside the gene matches. The CDR3 protein is CSVGTSGYEQYF. CDR3 DNA: TGCAGCGTAGGGACTAGCGGCTACGAGCAGTACTTC.

The V and J genes are TRBV3-1 (or the pseudogene TRBV3-2) and TRBJ1-1, with a possible D match to TRBD1 (6 bases). This CDR3 has 15 amino acids. The ends were cut back, 4 bases at V and 0 bases at J, with 12 bases in the middle. Germline V gene lookup returns CDR1 LGHDT and CDR2 YNNKEL (reference sequence). The chain's CDR3 is CASSPGQLMNTEAFF. CDR3 nucleotide sequence: TGTGCCAGCAGCCCAGGACAGCTGATGAACACTGAAGCTTTCTTT.

This clone was recorded once. V is TRBV6-1 and J is TRBJ1-1, with no clear D. V gave up 2 bases and J gave up 11 bases, with 15 bases separating them. This CDR3 comprises 13 residues. Germline CDR1 MNHNS, CDR2 SASEGT. CDR3 residues: CASSEFIGEKAFF. CDR3 bases: TGTGCCAGCAGTGAATTCATCGGGGAAAAGGCTTTCTTT.

The chain links TRBV18 to TRBJ2-2; perhaps TRBD1 as D (5 bases). V lost 0 bases to trimming and J lost 1 base, with 6 bases between them. In germline, CDR1 is KGHSH, CDR2 LQKENI. The length of the CDR3 is 15 residues. In DNA, the CDR3 is TGTGCCAGCTCACCACCTGGACAGAACACCGGGGAGCTGTTTTTT. Its protein product is CASSPPGQNTGELFF. Full variable domain (missing parts from reference TRBV18 and TRBJ2-2): NAGVMQNPRHLVRRRGQEARLRCSPMKGHSHVYWYRQLPEEGLKFMVYLQKENIIDESGMPKERFSAEFPKEGPSILRIQQVVRGDSAAYFCASSPPGQNTGELFFGEGSRLTVL.

The V gene is TRBV3-1 (or the pseudogene TRBV3-2), the J gene TRBJ2-5, with 9 bases that match TRBD1. The V gene's germline CDR1 is LGHDT and CDR2 YNNKEL (reference sequence). This CDR3 comprises 17 residues. J was trimmed by 4 bases and V by 4 bases; bases with no gene match: 13. The CDR3 sequence is CASSPPGQGLVAETQYF. The DNA of the CDR3 is TGTGCCAGCAGCCCGCCGGGACAGGGACTTGTCGCAGAGACCCAGTACTTC.

This clone has just a few counts. The V gene is TRBV4-1, the J gene TRBJ1-5, with D perhaps TRBD1 (6 bases). V was clipped by 2 bases and J by 7 bases, with 18 bases between them. Germline V lookup: CDR1 MGHRA, CDR2 YSYEKL. This CDR3 is 16 amino acids long. The CDR3 bases are TGCGCCAGCAGCCAACCTTCACAGGGCTGGAGGCAGCCCCAGCATTTT. The encoded protein is CASSQPSQGWRQPQHF.

The chain recombines TRBV4-3 with TRBJ1-3, with D perhaps TRBD1 (5 bases). Germline loops: CDR1 LGHNA, CDR2 YSLEER. Trimming cost V 0 bases and J 0 bases, with 6 bases left between them. This CDR3 contains 15 residues. Here the CDR3 DNA reads TGCGCCAGCAGCCAAGAGGGGGGCTCTGGAAACACCATATATTTT. Translating it yields CASSQEGGSGNTIYF.

The chain links TRBV5-4 to TRBJ1-1; D possibly corresponds to TRBD1 (5 bases). The germline V gene has CDR1 SGHNT and CDR2 YYREEE (reference sequence). The V gene lost 7 bases and the J gene lost 6 bases, with 16 bases spanning the gap. The CDR3 is 13 residues long. The CDR3 nucleotides are TGTGCCAGCCGATCTCCGGGGACTTCTGAAGCTTTCTTT. Translated: CASRSPGTSEAFF.

The CDR3, as DNA: TGTGCCACCAGCAGAGATTCGAGAGCCCGTACTGAGCAGTTCTTC. It translates to CATSRDSRARTEQFF. The chain links TRBV15 to TRBJ2-1; D is unclear. V shed 0 bases and J shed 9 bases, with 15 bases lying between them. This CDR3 spans 15 amino acids. CDR1 and CDR2 (germline): LNHNV, YYDKDF (reference sequence).

This sequence joins TRBV11-3 and TRBJ2-2; D uncertain. V shed 3 bases and J shed 0 bases, with 8 bases lying between them. This CDR3 contains 15 residues. Per the germline V gene, CDR1 is SGHNT and CDR2 is YENEEA. CDR3 protein: CASSLYPANTGELFF. DNA of the CDR3: TGTGCCAGCAGCTTGTATCCCGCGAACACCGGGGAGCTGTTTTTT. The full variable domain, in which reference TRBV11-3 and TRBJ2-2 provide the parts outside the CDR3, is EAGVVQSPRYKIIEKKQPVAFWCNPISGHNTLYWYLQNLGQGPELLIRYENEEAVDDSQLPKDRFSAERLKGVDSTLKIQPAELGDSAVYLCASSLYPANTGELFFGEGSRLTVL.

The chain has TRBV2 and TRBJ2-1, with 11 bases lining up with TRBD1. V lost 9 bases to trimming and J lost 7 bases; unmatched junction nucleotides: 8. Germline V gene lookup returns CDR1 SNHLY and CDR2 FYNNEI. The CDR3 length is 14 residues. This CDR3 reads CARDRDRGNNEQFF. The CDR3 region has the DNA TGTGCCAGAGACCGGGACAGGGGGAATAATGAGCAGTTCTTC.

The V gene is TRBV27, the J gene TRBJ1-1; D remains unclear. The germline V gene encodes CDR1 MNHEY and CDR2 SMNVEV (reference sequence). The length of the CDR3 is 13 residues. V was pared by 3 bases and J by 7 bases, with 12 bases between. The CDR3 spells CASSFGSGDEAFF. The CDR3 DNA reads TGTGCCAGCAGTTTCGGCTCGGGAGATGAAGCTTTCTTT.

CDR3 amino acids: CASSYGLPPSYEQYF. In DNA form, the CDR3 reads TGTGCCAGCAGTTACGGGCTTCCGCCTTCCTACGAGCAGTACTTC. J is TRBJ2-7 and V is TRBV6-5; D not resolved. V lost 2 bases, J lost 1 base, and 12 bases lay in between. The CDR3 is 15 residues long. In germline, CDR1 is MNHEY, CDR2 SVGAGI.

This clone was seen only once. This chain links TRBV27 with TRBJ2-6; 8 bases match TRBD1. Trimming cost V 5 bases and J 4 bases; bases outside gene matches: 13. CDR1 and CDR2 (germline): MNHEY, SMNVEV (reference sequence). The length of the CDR3 is 18 residues. CDR3 amino acids: CASSADRGRPPGANVLTF. The CDR3 DNA reads TGTGCCAGCAGTGCCGACAGGGGCCGTCCCCCGGGGGCCAACGTCCTGACTTTC.

For this clone: The same CDR3 arises from other DNA sequences in this sample as well. This chain uses TRBV10-3 with TRBJ1-1; perhaps TRBD1 as D (5 bases). Looked up from germline, CDR1 is ENHRY and CDR2 is SYGVKD. V lost 3 bases to trimming and J lost 5 bases, with 10 bases between them. The CDR3 length is 13 residues. The DNA for the CDR3 is TGTGCCATCAGTGACAGGGAGGGAACTGAAGCTTTCTTT. It translates to CAISDREGTEAFF.

The V gene is TRBV7-9, the J gene TRBJ1-1; D not resolved. This CDR3 comprises 14 residues. V was clipped by 1 base and J by 3 bases, with 9 bases between them. Germline loops: CDR1 SEHNR, CDR2 FQNEAQ (reference sequence). CDR3 amino acids: CASSLVAVYTEAFF. The CDR3 DNA follows: TGTGCCAGCAGCTTAGTAGCAGTCTACACTGAAGCTTTCTTT.

Here the CDR3 DNA reads TGTGCCAGCAGCCCGACCTGGGGACATGACGAGCAGTACTTC. This sequence encodes CASSPTWGHDEQYF. The chain links TRBV9 to TRBJ2-7; tentative D call: TRBD1 (6 bases). The V gene's germline CDR1 is SGDLS and CDR2 YYNGEE. The CDR3 is made up of 14 amino acids. Trimming pared 4 bases from V and 5 bases from J, leaving 16 bases between.

The DNA of the CDR3 is TGTGCCAGTCTCCGGACAGGGGCTGGCTACACCTTC. It yields the protein CASLRTGAGYTF. The rearrangement links TRBV19 to TRBJ1-2; 9 bases map to TRBD1. V was clipped by 8 bases and J by 7 bases; unmatched bases: 5. Germline V CDR1 and CDR2: LNHDA, SQIVND (reference sequence). This CDR3 is built from 12 residues.

The V gene is TRBV3-1 (or the pseudogene TRBV3-2), the J gene TRBJ2-2, with unresolved D. Germline V gene lookup returns CDR1 LGHDT and CDR2 YNNKEL (reference sequence). CDR3 length equals 15 residues. V gave up 2 bases and J gave up 2 bases, with 9 bases separating them. This CDR3 reads CASSQRRGNTGELFF. In DNA, the CDR3 is TGTGCCAGCAGCCAAAGGCGCGGAAACACCGGGGAGCTGTTTTTT.

This chain uses TRBV28 with TRBJ1-2; D is ambiguous. V lost 5 bases, J lost 8 bases, and 9 bases lay in between. CDR3 length equals 11 residues. Germline CDR1 is MDHEN and CDR2 is SYDVKM. For the CDR3, the DNA is TGTGCCAGCAGTACTTCTCGAGGCTACACCTTC. Encoded protein: CASSTSRGYTF.

This clone occurred once. The chain couples TRBV29-1 to TRBJ1-2; 8 bases map to TRBD1. This CDR3 region has 14 residues. Germline V gives CDR1 SQVTM, CDR2 ANQGSEA. V trimming: 3 bases; J trimming: 4 bases; junction bases outside the gene matches: 7. CDR3 protein: CSVDQGALGYGYTF. The CDR3 DNA is TGCAGCGTTGATCAGGGGGCTTTGGGCTATGGCTACACCTTC.

The rearrangement uses TRBV18 and TRBJ2-5, with 7 bases that match TRBD1. Germline V lookup: CDR1 KGHSH, CDR2 LQKENI. The CDR3 spans 17 residues. With 0 bases clipped from V and 2 bases from J, the junction kept 9 bases outside the gene matches. The CDR3 nucleotides are TGTGCCAGCTCACCACCTTCCAGGGGGTTTCTTCAAGAGACCCAGTACTTC. Protein product: CASSPPSRGFLQETQYF.